The entry below gives a single TCR beta chain sequence along with its context. Its antigen remains unidentified. The length of the CDR3 is 15 residues. V shed 6 bases, J shed 0 bases, and the junction held 4 bases outside the gene matches. Germline loops: CDR1 ENHRY, CDR2 SYGVKD. CD45RO negativity and positive selection for CCR7 defined naive CD8 cells, a population that excluded terminally differentiated effector memory CD45RA+ cells. The sample belongs to a study of shared clonotypes between healthy human individuals. Findings and caveats of the study: In contrast to clonotypes shared by all four donors, non-shared clonotypes had lower generation probabilities.

Only in-frame clones appear in the TCRdb table, and some are missing; sequencing was by immunoSEQ multiplex PCR. The sample lists more than 2 million clones; about 93% were seen once. This sequence joins TRBV10-3 and TRBJ2-5; TRBD1 matches at 10 bases. Sample: naive CD8+ T cells from PBMCs. This TCR was sampled from a man in his late teens or twenties in good health. Some clones in this sample may be carry-over from other donors' samples. In DNA, the CDR3 is TGTGCCATCAGCCTGGGACAGGGGTACCAAGAGACCCAGTACTTC. Encoded protein: CAISLGQGYQETQYF.